The 3 T cell receptor beta chains below were found in one sample sequenced in a study of shared clonotypes between healthy human individuals. Sequencing was performed with immunoSEQ multiplex PCR; in TCRdb, only in-frame clones are kept and a portion is missing. The sample has some 2.1 million clones, 85% to 95% seen once; the top ten hold 0.13%. The specimen sequenced was naive CD4+ T cells sorted from blood. The subset was: CD45RA+ positively selected. The receptors were sampled from a man in his late teens or twenties in good health.

The chain couples TRBV5-4 to TRBJ2-7; 7 nucleotides match TRBD2. Looked up from germline, CDR1 is SGHNT and CDR2 is YYREEE (reference sequence). J was trimmed by 3 bases and V by 0 bases; bases with no gene match: 9. This CDR3 contains 16 residues. The CDR3 DNA reads TGTGCCAGCAGCTTGGCGGCTAGCGGACTCTACTACGAGCAGTACTTC. It is translated as CASSLAASGLYYEQYF.

The chain uses TRBV21-1 and TRBJ2-3; the D call of TRBD1 is as the table states it, not checked on the DNA. TRBV21-1 is flagged as a pseudogene. The CDR3 length is 18 residues. CDR3 nucleotides: TGTGCCAGCAGCAAACCAAACTTGACAGGGTGCGCAACAGATACGCAGTATTTT. Protein product: CASSKPNLTGCATDTQYF.

V usage is TRBV10-3 and J usage is TRBJ1-3, with no clear D. The CDR3 has 11 residues. The germline V gene encodes CDR1 ENHRY and CDR2 SYGVKD. Trimming removed 10 bases at V and 8 bases at J, with 12 bases between. This CDR3 is CATRTGDTIYF. The DNA for the CDR3 is TGTGCCACGCGAACTGGGGACACCATATATTTT.